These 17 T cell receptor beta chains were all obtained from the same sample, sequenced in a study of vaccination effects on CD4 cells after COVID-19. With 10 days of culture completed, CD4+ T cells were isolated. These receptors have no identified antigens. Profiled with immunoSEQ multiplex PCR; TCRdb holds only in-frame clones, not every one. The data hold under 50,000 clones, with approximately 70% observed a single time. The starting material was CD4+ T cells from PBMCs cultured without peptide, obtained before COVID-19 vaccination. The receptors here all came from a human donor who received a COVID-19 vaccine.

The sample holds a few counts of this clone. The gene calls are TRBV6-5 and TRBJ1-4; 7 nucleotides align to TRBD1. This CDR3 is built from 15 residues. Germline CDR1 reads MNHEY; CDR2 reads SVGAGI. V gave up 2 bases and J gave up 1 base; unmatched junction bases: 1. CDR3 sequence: CASSYRTGTNEKLFF. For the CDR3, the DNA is TGTGCCAGCAGTTACCGGACAGGAACTAATGAAAAACTGTTTTTT.

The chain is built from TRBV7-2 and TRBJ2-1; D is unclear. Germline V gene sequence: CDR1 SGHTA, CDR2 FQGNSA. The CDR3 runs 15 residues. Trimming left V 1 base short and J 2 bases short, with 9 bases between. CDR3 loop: CASSLGHGAYNEQFF. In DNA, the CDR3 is TGTGCCAGCAGCTTAGGACACGGAGCCTACAATGAGCAGTTCTTC.

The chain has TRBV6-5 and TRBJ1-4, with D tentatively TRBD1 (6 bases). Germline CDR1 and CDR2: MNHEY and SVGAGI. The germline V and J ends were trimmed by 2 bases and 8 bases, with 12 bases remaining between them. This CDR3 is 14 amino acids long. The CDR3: CASSYRGREEKLFF. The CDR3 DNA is TGTGCCAGCAGTTACAGGGGGAGAGAAGAAAAACTGTTTTTT.

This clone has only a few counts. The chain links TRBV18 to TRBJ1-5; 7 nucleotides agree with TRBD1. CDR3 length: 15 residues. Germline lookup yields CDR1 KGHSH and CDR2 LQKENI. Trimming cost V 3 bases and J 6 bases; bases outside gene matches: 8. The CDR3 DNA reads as TGTGCCAGCTCACCCAGACAGGGACCAAGTCAGCCCCAGCATTTT. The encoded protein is CASSPRQGPSQPQHF.

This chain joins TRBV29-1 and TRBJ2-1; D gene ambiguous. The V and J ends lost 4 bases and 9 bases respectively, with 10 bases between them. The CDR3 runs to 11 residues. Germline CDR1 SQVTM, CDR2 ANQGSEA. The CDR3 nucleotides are TGCAGCGTTGGAAGGGTGAGTGAGCAGTTCTTC. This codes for CSVGRVSEQFF.

The CDR3 loop reads CASESSAGPRVKETQYF. CDR3 sequence (DNA): TGTGCCAGCGAAAGCTCGGCCGGGCCCAGGGTTAAAGAGACCCAGTACTTC. The chain recombines TRBV3-1 (or the pseudogene TRBV3-2) with TRBJ2-5; TRBD1 is a possible D gene (5 bases). The germline gives CDR1 LGHDT, CDR2 YNNKEL (reference sequence). This CDR3 contains 17 residues. Trimming stripped 8 bases from V and 3 bases from J, with 25 bases between.

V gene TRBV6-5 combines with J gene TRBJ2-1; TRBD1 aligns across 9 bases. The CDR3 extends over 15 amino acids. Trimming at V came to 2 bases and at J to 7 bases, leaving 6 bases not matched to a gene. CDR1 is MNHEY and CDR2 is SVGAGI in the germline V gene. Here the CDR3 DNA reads TGTGCCAGCAGTTACCTAGGGACAGGGTCGAATGAGCAGTTCTTC. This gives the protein CASSYLGTGSNEQFF.

CDR3 loop: CASSQHYGYTF. CDR3 DNA: TGTGCCAGCAGTCAACACTATGGCTACACCTTC. The chain links TRBV6-6 to TRBJ1-2; D is unresolved. V was pared by 5 bases and J by 3 bases, with 4 bases between. Germline lookup yields CDR1 MNHNY and CDR2 SVGAGI (reference sequence). This CDR3 comprises 11 residues.

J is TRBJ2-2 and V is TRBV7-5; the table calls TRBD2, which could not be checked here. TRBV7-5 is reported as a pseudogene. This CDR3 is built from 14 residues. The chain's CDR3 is CARRAGEYTGELFF. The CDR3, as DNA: TGTGCCAGAAGGGCGGGAGAATATACCGGGGAGCTGTTTTTT.

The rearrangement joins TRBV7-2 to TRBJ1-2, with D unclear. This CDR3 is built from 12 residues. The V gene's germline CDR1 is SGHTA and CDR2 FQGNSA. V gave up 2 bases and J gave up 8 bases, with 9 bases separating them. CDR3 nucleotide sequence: TGTGCCAGCAGCTTATCTGGAGGGGGCTACACCTTC. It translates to CASSLSGGGYTF. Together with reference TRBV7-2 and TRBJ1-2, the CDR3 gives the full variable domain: GAGVSQSPSNKVTEKGKDVELRCDPISGHTALYWYRQSLGQGLEFLIYFQGNSAPDKSGLPSDRFSAERTGGSVSTLTIQRTQQEDSAVYLCASSLSGGGYTFGSGTRLTVV.

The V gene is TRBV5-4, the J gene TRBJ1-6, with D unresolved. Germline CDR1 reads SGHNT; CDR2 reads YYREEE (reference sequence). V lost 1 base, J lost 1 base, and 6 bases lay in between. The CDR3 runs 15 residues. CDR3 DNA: TGTGCCAGCAGCTTGCTGGGGTCCTATAATTCACCCCTCCACTTT. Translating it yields CASSLLGSYNSPLHF.

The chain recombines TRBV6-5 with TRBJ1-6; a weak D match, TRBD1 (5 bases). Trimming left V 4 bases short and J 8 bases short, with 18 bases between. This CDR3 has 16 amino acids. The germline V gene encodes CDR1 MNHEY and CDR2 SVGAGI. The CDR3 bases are TGTGCCAGCAGTTCCACCCACGACAGAACTTATTCACCCCTCCACTTT. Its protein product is CASSSTHDRTYSPLHF.

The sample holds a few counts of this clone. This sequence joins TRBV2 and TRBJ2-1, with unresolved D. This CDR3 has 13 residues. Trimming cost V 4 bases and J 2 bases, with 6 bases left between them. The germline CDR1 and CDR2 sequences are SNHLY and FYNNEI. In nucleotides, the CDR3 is TGTGCCAGCAGTGTAGTACCCTACAATGAGCAGTTCTTC. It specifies CASSVVPYNEQFF.

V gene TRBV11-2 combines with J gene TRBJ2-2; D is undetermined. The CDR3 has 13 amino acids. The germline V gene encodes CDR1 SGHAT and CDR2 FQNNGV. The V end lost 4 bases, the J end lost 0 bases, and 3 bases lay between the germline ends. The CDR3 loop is CASSWPNTGELFF. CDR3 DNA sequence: TGTGCCAGCAGCTGGCCGAACACCGGGGAGCTGTTTTTT. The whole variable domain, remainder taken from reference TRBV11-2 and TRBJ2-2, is EAGVAQSPRYKIIEKRQSVAFWCNPISGHATLYWYQQILGQGPKLLIQFQNNGVVDDSQLPKDRFSAERLKGVDSTLKIQPAKLEDSAVYLCASSWPNTGELFFGEGSRLTVL.

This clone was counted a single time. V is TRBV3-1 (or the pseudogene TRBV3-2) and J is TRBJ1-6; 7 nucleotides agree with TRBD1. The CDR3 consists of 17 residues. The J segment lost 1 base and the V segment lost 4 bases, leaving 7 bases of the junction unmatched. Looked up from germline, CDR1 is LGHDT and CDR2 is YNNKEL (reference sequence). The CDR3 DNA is TGTGCCAGCAGCCTCCAAGGGGGCAGGTCCTATAATTCACCCCTCCACTTT. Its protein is CASSLQGGRSYNSPLHF.

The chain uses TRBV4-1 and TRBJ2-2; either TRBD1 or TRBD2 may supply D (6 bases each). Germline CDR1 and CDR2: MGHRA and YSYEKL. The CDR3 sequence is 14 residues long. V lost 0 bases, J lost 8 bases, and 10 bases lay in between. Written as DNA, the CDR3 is TGCGCCAGCAGCCAAGATTGGGGGGCAGGGGAGCTGTTTTTT. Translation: CASSQDWGAGELFF.

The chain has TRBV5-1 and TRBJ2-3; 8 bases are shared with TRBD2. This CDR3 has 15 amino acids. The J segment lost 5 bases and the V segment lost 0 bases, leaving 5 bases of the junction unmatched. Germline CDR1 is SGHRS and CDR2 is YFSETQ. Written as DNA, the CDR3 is TGCGCCAGCAGCTTGGGTAGCGGGGCCGGAGATACGCAGTATTTT. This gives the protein CASSLGSGAGDTQYF.